The next 27 T cell receptor beta chains were all read from a single sample in a study of blood T cells in healthy people across ages. Through a sample-barcoded 5' primer and a J-beta primer mix, a second PCR was run for roughly 6 to 11 cycles. Each CDR3 protein is one row after TCRdb ran MiXCR on the 5' RACE reads. The sample shows some 1.8 million distinct CDR3 sequences, roughly two fifths of them seen only once. The specimen was blood. The receptors shown here come from a human donor in good health.

The gene calls are TRBV20-1 and TRBJ2-1; 9 bases agree with TRBD1. The V gene's germline CDR1 is DFQATT and CDR2 SNEGSKA (reference sequence). V dropped 5 bases and J dropped 4; count of bases not matched to a gene: 6. This CDR3 spans 14 amino acids. The CDR3 DNA reads TGCAGTGCTGCCTGGACAGGGGAGTACAATGAGCAGTTCTTC. Translating gives CSAAWTGEYNEQFF.

The chain employs TRBV4-3 and TRBJ2-1, with D possibly matching TRBD2 (5 bases). The V end was cut by 5 bases, the J end by 9 bases, with 17 bases between. The CDR3 length is 14 residues. In germline, CDR1 is LGHNA, CDR2 YSLEER. This CDR3 is CASSLTAGGSEQFF. The CDR3 DNA is TGCGCCAGCAGCTTAACAGCCGGAGGAAGTGAGCAGTTCTTC.

The chain has TRBV6-5 and TRBJ1-5; D remains ambiguous. V lost 5 bases and J 9 bases, leaving 17 bases between the germline ends. Germline assignment: CDR1 MNHEY and CDR2 SVGAGI. The CDR3 loop spans 14 amino acids. CDR3: CASSPEQSLSPQHF. CDR3 coding DNA: TGTGCCAGCAGTCCCGAACAGTCCCTTTCGCCCCAGCATTTT.

V and J are TRBV20-1 and TRBJ2-7, with 10 bases aligning to TRBD2. The better agreement between TRBJ2-5 and the DNA end casts doubt on the J call. From germline, CDR1 is DFQATT and CDR2 SNEGSKA (reference sequence). CDR3 length: 13 amino acids. DNA of the CDR3: TGCAGTGCTTACTTAGCGGGAGGAGAGACCCAGTACTTC. Translating gives CSAYLAGGETQYF.

The rearrangement uses TRBV12-3 or TRBV12-4 and TRBJ1-2; D gene uncertain. This CDR3 is built from 13 residues. V dropped 5 bases and J dropped 3 bases, with 10 bases sitting between them. The CDR3 DNA follows: TGTGCCAGCAGTCCCGTTGGGTACTATGGCTACACCTTC. It encodes CASSPVGYYGYTF.

The V call is TRBV20-1, the J call TRBJ2-1, with unresolved D. V was pared by 3 bases and J by 2 bases, with 14 bases between. In germline, CDR1 is DFQATT, CDR2 SNEGSKA (reference sequence). This CDR3 has 15 amino acids. The CDR3 DNA reads TGCAGTGCTAGGGGCGGTGGGTCCCCCTACAATGAGCAGTTCTTC. This gives the protein CSARGGGSPYNEQFF.

The chain links TRBV9 to TRBJ1-2; TRBD1 is a possible D gene (5 bases). In germline, CDR1 is SGDLS, CDR2 YYNGEE. V shed 4 bases and J shed 3 bases, with 16 bases lying between them. The CDR3 is 15 amino acids. CDR3 sequence (DNA): TGTGCCAGCAGCCCCCAGGGCACGTACTACTATGGCTACACCTTC. It yields the protein CASSPQGTYYYGYTF.

This sequence joins TRBV12-3 or TRBV12-4 and TRBJ1-3; tentative D call: TRBD1 (6 bases). Trimming removed 6 bases at V and 2 bases at J, with 14 bases between. The CDR3 extends over 15 amino acids. The CDR3 protein is CASSPAGGPGNTIYF. As DNA, the CDR3 is TGTGCCAGCAGCCCCGCGGGGGGCCCTGGAAACACCATATATTTT.

The rearrangement links TRBV20-1 to TRBJ2-5, with 11 bases fitting TRBD2. V shed 5 bases, J shed 5 bases, and the junction held 7 bases outside the gene matches. Per the germline V gene, CDR1 is DFQATT and CDR2 is SNEGSKA (reference sequence). CDR3 length: 14 residues. The CDR3 nucleotides are TGCAGTGCTTTAGCGGGGGGGTCATGGGAGACCCAGTACTTC. This codes for CSALAGGSWETQYF.

The CDR3 bases are TGCGCCAGCAGCCAAGACGTAGAGCCTAATGTCTACGGCTACACCTTC. Protein product: CASSQDVEPNVYGYTF. The chain links TRBV4-3 to TRBJ1-2; D not certain. V gave up 0 bases and J gave up 8 bases, with 19 bases separating them. Germline loops: CDR1 LGHNA, CDR2 YSLEER. The CDR3 totals 16 residues.

The V gene is TRBV13, the J gene TRBJ1-2, with TRBD1 matching over 7 bases. J lost 5 bases, V lost 0 bases, and 12 bases had no gene match. Germline CDR1 and CDR2: PRHDT and FYEKMQ (reference sequence). The CDR3 is made up of 17 amino acids. CDR3 nucleotide sequence: TGTGCCAGCAGCTTAGGGGGTCAGGGGGTGCCCCAGTATGGCTACACCTTC. This encodes CASSLGGQGVPQYGYTF. The entire variable domain, with the rest obtained from reference TRBV13 and TRBJ1-2, is as follows: AAGVIQSPRHLIKEKRETATLKCYPIPRHDTVYWYQQGPGQDPQFLISFYEKMQSDKGSIPDRFSAQQFSDYHSELNMSSLELGDSALYFCASSLGGQGVPQYGYTFGSGTRLTVV.

This clonotype occurred once. The chain has TRBV7-2 and TRBJ2-1; 12 nucleotides match TRBD2. CDR3 length equals 16 residues. Germline CDR1 and CDR2: SGHTA and FQGNSA. The V segment lost 5 bases and the J segment 7 bases; nucleotides outside the gene matches: 9. The CDR3 loop is CASSPRASGGANEQFF. The CDR3 region has the DNA TGTGCCAGCAGCCCAAGGGCTAGCGGGGGGGCGAATGAGCAGTTCTTC.

This clonotype occurred once. The chain employs TRBV7-2 and TRBJ2-7; 7 bases match TRBD2. Germline CDR1 and CDR2: SGHTA and FQGNSA. The V and J ends lost 4 bases and 4 bases, in that order; junction bases with no gene match: 7. The CDR3 sequence is 14 residues long. CDR3 sequence: CASSSRSGGYEQYF. CDR3 DNA: TGTGCCAGCAGCTCAAGATCGGGGGGTTACGAGCAGTACTTC.

A word on this clonotype: An end of the junction differs from the germline gene, which may be a read error. The chain employs TRBV27 and TRBJ2-1; D might be TRBD2 (5 bases). CDR1 MNHEY and CDR2 SMNVEV come from the germline V gene (reference sequence). The CDR3 sequence is 13 residues long. Here the CDR3 DNA reads TGTGCCAGCAGGATAGGGTCCTACAATGAGCGGTACTTC. Translation: CASRIGSYNERYF.

This chain connects TRBV27 to TRBJ2-7, with 7 bases identical to TRBD1. J was trimmed by 3 bases and V by 4 bases; bases with no gene match: 6. CDR1 is MNHEY, CDR2 SMNVEV, per germline (reference sequence). This CDR3 has 14 amino acids. The CDR3, as DNA: TGTGCCAGCAGTTCCGGGACAGCCGGCTACGAGCAGTACTTC. It translates to CASSSGTAGYEQYF.

CDR3 in amino acids: CASSQDWGSGGLTTDTQYF. DNA for the CDR3: TGCGCCAGCAGCCAAGATTGGGGGTCGGGGGGCCTCACTACAGATACGCAGTATTTT. The V gene is TRBV4-1, the J gene TRBJ2-3; a weak D match, TRBD2 (7 bases). V lost 0 bases, J lost 3 bases, and 22 bases lay in between. The CDR3 covers 19 residues. The germline V gene encodes CDR1 MGHRA and CDR2 YSYEKL.

This chain links TRBV10-3 with TRBJ1-2; weak D call: TRBD1 (5 bases). The CDR3 is made up of 14 amino acids. The germline V gene has CDR1 ENHRY and CDR2 SYGVKD. Trimming cost V 6 bases and J 8 bases, with 19 bases left between them. In DNA, the CDR3 is TGTGCCATCAGCAAGACAGTTCCGGTCCGAGGCTACACCTTC. This codes for CAISKTVPVRGYTF.

The rearrangement links TRBV20-1 to TRBJ2-3; 9 bases are shared with TRBD2. The CDR3 is made up of 15 amino acids. Germline V CDR1 and CDR2: DFQATT, SNEGSKA (reference sequence). The trim removed 4 bases at V and 5 bases at J, leaving 10 bases unmatched. This CDR3 is CSATAGGELRDTQYF. The CDR3 coding sequence is TGCAGTGCTACGGCGGGGGGGGAACTTAGAGATACGCAGTATTTT.

This clonotype was observed a few times. The gene calls are TRBV5-5 and TRBJ1-6; D remains unclear. The V gene's germline CDR1 is SGHKS and CDR2 YYEKEE (reference sequence). This CDR3 has 14 residues. V lost 2 bases and J 5 bases, leaving 8 bases between the germline ends. The CDR3, as DNA: TGTGCCAGCAGCTTATCTGGGAATAATTCACCCCTCCACTTT. Translated: CASSLSGNNSPLHF.

The V call is TRBV5-1, the J call TRBJ2-3; D call uncertain. From germline, CDR1 is SGHRS and CDR2 YFSETQ. CDR3 length: 17 residues. V was shortened by 3 bases and J by 2 bases, with 19 bases between the two germline ends. In DNA, the CDR3 is TGCGCCAGCAGCTCCCCCCGGTCAGGTGGCCCCACAGATACGCAGTATTTT. Encoded protein: CASSSPRSGGPTDTQYF. Full variable domain (missing parts from reference TRBV5-1 and TRBJ2-3): KAGVTQTPRYLIKTRGQQVTLSCSPISGHRSVSWYQQTPGQGLQFLFEYFSETQRNKGNFPGRFSGRQFSNSRSEMNVSTLELGDSALYLCASSSPRSGGPTDTQYFGPGTRLTVL.

This clonotype was counted a few times. J is TRBJ2-3 and V is TRBV12-3 or TRBV12-4; TRBD2 aligns across 13 bases. This CDR3 comprises 15 residues. J gave up 4 bases and V 6 bases, and 4 bases lay outside the gene matches. The CDR3 nucleotides are TGTGCCAGCAGCCAAGGGACTAGCGGGGCAGATACGCAGTATTTT. Translating it yields CASSQGTSGADTQYF.

The rearrangement joins TRBV6-1 to TRBJ2-3; TRBD2 might be the D (6 bases). This CDR3 is 15 amino acids long. From germline, CDR1 is MNHNS and CDR2 SASEGT. V was trimmed by 0 bases and J by 0 bases, leaving 7 bases between them. DNA for the CDR3: TGTGCCAGCAGTGAAGCTGGGACTAGCACAGATACGCAGTATTTT. The encoded protein is CASSEAGTSTDTQYF.

The chain is built from TRBV7-9 and TRBJ1-5; D remains unclear. V was clipped by 6 bases and J by 6 bases, with 15 bases between them. CDR1 SEHNR and CDR2 FQNEAQ come from the germline V gene (reference sequence). There are 14 residues in the CDR3. The CDR3 nucleotides are TGTGCCAGCAGTGATGACGAGAAGGCTCAGCCCCAGCATTTT. Protein: CASSDDEKAQPQHF.

This rearrangement joins TRBV5-6 to TRBJ2-1; the D gene is possibly TRBD2 (6 bases). Looked up from germline, CDR1 is SGHDT and CDR2 is YYEEEE. CDR3 length: 15 amino acids. The ends were cut back, 5 bases at V and 8 bases at J, with 20 bases in the middle. CDR3 sequence (DNA): TGTGCCAGCAGAATCGCGGGGCACCCGGGGGATGAGCAGTTCTTC. Its translation is CASRIAGHPGDEQFF.

The V gene is TRBV10-3, the J gene TRBJ2-4; perhaps TRBD2 as D (6 bases). Germline values: CDR1 ENHRY, CDR2 SYGVKD. This CDR3 region has 13 residues. The ends were cut back, 4 bases at V and 5 bases at J, with 9 bases in the middle. The CDR3 bases are TGTGCCATCAGTGTGGGGGGACAAAACATTCAGTACTTC. It specifies CAISVGGQNIQYF.

This clonotype was seen a single time. This rearrangement joins TRBV3-1 to TRBJ2-3, with D possibly being TRBD2 (6 bases). Trimming shortened V by 1 base and J by 3 bases, and 14 bases separated the two germline ends. CDR1 and CDR2 from the germline V gene are LGHDT and YNNKEL (reference sequence). The CDR3 is 16 residues long. CDR3 sequence (DNA): TGTGCCAGCAGCCAAGGCGCGGGGCGCAAAACAGATACGCAGTATTTT. Residues: CASSQGAGRKTDTQYF.

The V and J genes are TRBV20-1 and TRBJ2-2; perhaps TRBD1 as D (6 bases). The V gene's germline CDR1 is DFQATT and CDR2 SNEGSKA (reference sequence). The CDR3 runs to 13 residues. V was cut by 2 bases and J by 6 bases, with 10 bases left in between. The CDR3 region has the DNA TGCAGTGCTAGAAACAGGGCATCCGGGGAGCTGTTTTTT. This gives the protein CSARNRASGELFF.